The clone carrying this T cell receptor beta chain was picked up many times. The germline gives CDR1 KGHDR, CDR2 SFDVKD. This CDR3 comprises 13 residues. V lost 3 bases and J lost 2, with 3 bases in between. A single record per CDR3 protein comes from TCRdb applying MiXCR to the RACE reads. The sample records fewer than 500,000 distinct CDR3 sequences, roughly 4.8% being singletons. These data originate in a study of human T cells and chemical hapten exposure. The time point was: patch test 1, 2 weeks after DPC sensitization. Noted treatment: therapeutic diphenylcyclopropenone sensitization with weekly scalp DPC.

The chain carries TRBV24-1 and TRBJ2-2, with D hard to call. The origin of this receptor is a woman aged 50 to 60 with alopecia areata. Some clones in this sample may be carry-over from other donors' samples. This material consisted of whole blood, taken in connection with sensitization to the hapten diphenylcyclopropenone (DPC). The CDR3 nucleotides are TGTGCCACCAGTGATGGTAACACCGGGGAGCTGTTTTTT. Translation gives CATSDGNTGELFF.